This T cell receptor (beta chain) was recorded in a study of CD8+CD57+ T cells in acquired aplastic anemia. Study information: On average, sorted CD4+ and CD8+ cells gave roughly 3 ug of DNA. Findings of the study overall: Patients and controls were found to share 25 to 35 CD8+ CDR3 sequences.

Genomic DNA served as template for TCR beta VDJ and CDR3 profiling. Each CDR3 protein gets one entry after TCRdb re-called the reads with MiXCR. The sample consists of under 150,000 distinct CDR3 sequences, approximately 41% of them appearing once. This clonotype has ten or more counts. Its antigen remains unknown. This CDR3 contains 18 residues. Looked up from germline, CDR1 is DFQATT and CDR2 is SNEGSKA (reference sequence). The V segment lost 1 base and the J segment 6 bases; nucleotides outside the gene matches: 15. The clonotype comes from a human donor in good health, serving as a control. What was sequenced was sorted CD4+, CD8+, or CD8+CD57+ T cells (not recorded which) from PBMCs. V gene TRBV20-1 combines with J gene TRBJ2-1, with 10 bases that match TRBD2. CDR3 region: CSARGGDRPSGRSNEQFF. CDR3 nucleotides: TGCAGTGCTAGAGGAGGTGACCGGCCTAGCGGGAGATCCAATGAGCAGTTCTTC.